Described below is a single T cell receptor (beta chain) sequence and its context. Its antigen is currently unknown. This sample is part of a study of cytomegalovirus exposure and HLA in healthy donors. 13 Jbeta primers and 60 Vbeta primers were used for the PCR. Measured with immunoSEQ multiplex PCR; TCRdb has only the in-frame clones, and not every one. This sample contains 30,000 to 40,000 clones. The CDR3 runs 14 residues. V shed 3 bases and J shed 0 bases, with 8 bases lying between them. Germline lookup yields CDR1 KGHSH and CDR2 LQKENI. Whole-study findings and limits: A prior analysis recorded that most TCR beta V segments were productive about 87% or about 30% of the time.

Sequencing was carried out using PBMCs. The TCR originated in a man between 40 and 49 years old in good health and CMV-seropositive. V usage is TRBV18 and J usage is TRBJ1-2, with D perhaps matching TRBD1 (5 bases). CDR3 DNA sequence: TGTGCCAGCTCACCCCTAGGGGCTAACTATGGCTACACCTTC. This translates into CASSPLGANYGYTF. Variable domain in full (rest from reference TRBV18 and TRBJ1-2): NAGVMQNPRHLVRRRGQEARLRCSPMKGHSHVYWYRQLPEEGLKFMVYLQKENIIDESGMPKERFSAEFPKEGPSILRIQQVVRGDSAAYFCASSPLGANYGYTFGSGTRLTVV.